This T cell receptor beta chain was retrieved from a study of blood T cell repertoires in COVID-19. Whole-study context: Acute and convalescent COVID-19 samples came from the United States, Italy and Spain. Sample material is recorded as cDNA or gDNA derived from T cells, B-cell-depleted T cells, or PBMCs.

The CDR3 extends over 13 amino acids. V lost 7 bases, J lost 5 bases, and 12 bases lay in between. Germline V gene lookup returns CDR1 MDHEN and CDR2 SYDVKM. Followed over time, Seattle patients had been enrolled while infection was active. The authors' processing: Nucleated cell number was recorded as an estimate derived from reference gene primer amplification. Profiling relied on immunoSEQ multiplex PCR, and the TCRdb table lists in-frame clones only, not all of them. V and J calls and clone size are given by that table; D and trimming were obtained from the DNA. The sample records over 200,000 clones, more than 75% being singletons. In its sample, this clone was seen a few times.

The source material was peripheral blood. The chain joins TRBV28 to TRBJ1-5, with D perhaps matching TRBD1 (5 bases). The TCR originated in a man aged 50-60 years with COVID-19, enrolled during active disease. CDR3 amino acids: CASIGGGDQPQHF. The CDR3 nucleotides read TGTGCCAGCATCGGAGGAGGGGATCAGCCCCAGCATTTT.